The rows below give T cell receptor beta chains drawn from one sample of a study of beta chain features in type 1 diabetes. Clones were sequenced by immunoSEQ multiplex PCR, and TCRdb holds only the in-frame ones, with some missing. The data show fewer than 150,000 clones, less than 9% seen once. The sequenced material came from central memory CD4+ T cells from blood. The receptor source for this set is a young woman in good health. Both conserved end residues are part of each CDR3. The D gene is left open where the match is weak. Size is omitted from some rows. Given values are once, few, many or a class for expanded clones.

v_gene	len	j_gene	abundance	d_gene	CDR3nt	CDR3aa
TRBV5-1	15	TRBJ1-1	.	TRBD1	TGCGCCAGCAGCTTGCTTTGGCAGGGGGACACTGAAGCTTTCTTT	CASSLLWQGDTEAFF
TRBV18	13	TRBJ1-1	.	.	TGTGCCACCGGTGAGGGTCTCGGGGATGAAGCTTTCTTT	CATGEGLGDEAFF
TRBV28	16	TRBJ2-3	.	TRBD2	TGTGCCAGCAGTTTTAGGGGACTAGCGGTTACAGATACGCAGTATTTT	CASSFRGLAVTDTQYF
TRBV7-8	14	TRBJ2-5	few	.	TGTGCCAGCAGCCTCAGGGGAGTGGGGGAGACCCAGTACTTC	CASSLRGVGETQYF
TRBV15	18	TRBJ1-1	.	TRBD1	TGTGCCACCAGCCCTATTCCAGGGACAGGGGAGAGGTTCACTGAAGCTTTCTTT	CATSPIPGTGERFTEAFF
TRBV15	15	TRBJ2-3	.	.	TGTGCCACCAGCAGAGATCGGCCAGGGGCAGATACGCAGTATTTT	CATSRDRPGADTQYF
TRBV18	17	TRBJ2-1	.	TRBD2	TGTGCCAGCTCACCACCGGCGGTAGCGGGAGGTAGGAATGAGCAGTTCTTC	CASSPPAVAGGRNEQFF
TRBV7-2	12	TRBJ2-7	.	.	TGTGCCAGCAGCTTAGAGGGGCGGAAGCAGTACTTC	CASSLEGRKQYF
TRBV29-1	14	TRBJ2-1	few	TRBD2	TGCAGCGTGGCCCGCGGGGAGCGGGAGGGAGGGCTTTTCTTC	CSVARGEREGGLFF
TRBV15	14	TRBJ1-4	.	TRBD1	TGTGCCACCAGCAAGGGACAGGGGAATGAAAAACTGTTTTTT	CATSKGQGNEKLFF
TRBV2	14	TRBJ2-6	medium-sized	.	TGTGCCAGCATCTCGAGCTCTGGGGCCAACGTCCTGACTTTC	CASISSSGANVLTF
TRBV28	13	TRBJ1-5	few	.	TGTGCCAGCAGCACCGCAGGGAATCAGCCCCAGCATTTT	CASSTAGNQPQHF
TRBV6-5	15	TRBJ2-7	.	TRBD2	TGTGCCAGCAGTGCCCCCGGGAGGGTTCTTTACGAGCAGTACTTC	CASSAPGRVLYEQYF
TRBV7-2	15	TRBJ2-7	few	TRBD2	TGTGCCAGCAGCTTAGCGGCGGGAGGGATCTACGAGCAGTACTTC	CASSLAAGGIYEQYF
TRBV28	13	TRBJ2-7	.	TRBD1	TGTGCCAGCAGTTACGGGACAGGGAACGAGCAGTACTTC	CASSYGTGNEQYF
TRBV7-2	15	TRBJ2-1	.	TRBD2	TGTGCCAGCAGCTTAGGTGTCGGGACTAGTTCTGGGCAGTTCTTC	CASSLGVGTSSGQFF
TRBV19	15	TRBJ1-1	.	.	TGTGCCAGTAGTATGTTCCCGACAGGCGCCACTGAAGCTTTCTTT	CASSMFPTGATEAFF
TRBV6-5	13	TRBJ1-1	.	.	TGTGCCAGCAGCCTAACAGGGAACACTGAAGCTTTCTTT	CASSLTGNTEAFF
TRBV7-9	15	TRBJ2-7	few	.	TGTGCCAGCAGCTTAGGTCTCTCAGCGACCTACGAGCAGTACTTC	CASSLGLSATYEQYF
TRBV4-2	17	TRBJ2-7	many	TRBD2	TGTGCCAGCAGCCCGACGCCGGGGGGTCAGGTAAGCGGCGAGCAGTACTTC	CASSPTPGGQVSGEQYF
TRBV7-2	15	TRBJ1-5	.	TRBD1	TGTGCCAGCAGCAATACCCCGACAGGGGAGCAGCCCCAGCATTTT	CASSNTPTGEQPQHF
TRBV27	17	TRBJ2-1	few	TRBD2	TGTGCCAGCAGTTTCAACTCGGGACTAGCGGGAGGCAATGAGCAGTTCTTC	CASSFNSGLAGGNEQFF
TRBV7-2	13	TRBJ1-4	few	.	TGTGCCAGCAGCTTAGTAGGGGCCGGAAAACTGTTTTTT	CASSLVGAGKLFF
TRBV18	13	TRBJ2-7	few	.	TGTGCCAGCTCACTCGACAGGCTCTACGAGCAGTACTTC	CASSLDRLYEQYF
TRBV7-2	15	TRBJ2-5	few	.	TGTGCCAGCAGACCCCCTACGGGAGCACGGGAGACCCAGTACTTC	CASRPPTGARETQYF
TRBV5-4	15	TRBJ2-5	few	TRBD1	TGTGCCAGCAGCTACGGACAGGGGCGGAGAGAGACCCAGTACTTC	CASSYGQGRRETQYF
TRBV19	16	TRBJ2-2	few	TRBD2	TGTGCCAGTAGTGGGACTAGCGGGAGAATCGCCGGGGAGCTGTTTTTT	CASSGTSGRIAGELFF
TRBV5-4	15	TRBJ2-1	few	TRBD2	TGTGCCAGCAGCTATTCGGGACTACCTTACAATGAGCAGTTCTTC	CASSYSGLPYNEQFF
TRBV11-2	17	TRBJ2-2	few	TRBD2	TGTGCCAGCAGCTTAGTGGGCGGGAGCATAAACACCGGGGAGCTGTTTTTT	CASSLVGGSINTGELFF
TRBV5-4	14	TRBJ2-5	.	TRBD1	TGTGCCAGCAGCGAGGGACAGGGTATGAAGACCCAGTACTTC	CASSEGQGMKTQYF
TRBV30	13	TRBJ2-5	few	.	TGTGCCTGGAAGAAGGGGCCAAGGGGGACCCAGTACTTC	CAWKKGPRGTQYF
TRBV7-3	15	TRBJ2-1	few	TRBD1	TGTGCCAGCAGCCTCCAACAGGGGGCAATTTTTGAGCAGTTCTTC	CASSLQQGAIFEQFF
TRBV7-8	15	TRBJ2-1	.	TRBD1	TGTGCCAGCAGCTCTCCGGGACAGCTTTACAATGAGCAGTTCTTC	CASSSPGQLYNEQFF
TRBV4-2	12	TRBJ1-5	.	.	TGTGCCAGCAGCCAAGATCAACAGCCCCAGCATTTT	CASSQDQQPQHF
TRBV14	15	TRBJ1-1	.	TRBD1	TGTGCCAGCAGCCAAGTGGCAGGGGGGAGCACTGAAGCTTTCTTT	CASSQVAGGSTEAFF
TRBV7-2	16	TRBJ2-7	.	TRBD2	TGTGCCAGCAGCTCAAGGGCTAGCGGGATCGGCTACGAGCAGTACTTC	CASSSRASGIGYEQYF
TRBV7-2	13	TRBJ1-5	few	.	TGTGCCAGCAGCTCCCGACTTGATCAGCCCCAGCATTTT	CASSSRLDQPQHF
TRBV7-9	15	TRBJ2-1	.	.	TGTGCCAGCAGCTTAGGACGGCGGAAGCACAATGAGCAGTTCTTC	CASSLGRRKHNEQFF
TRBV29-1	16	TRBJ2-5	many	TRBD1	TGCAGCGTTGATGGGTCGGGACAGGGTTTCCAAGAGACCCAGTACTTC	CSVDGSGQGFQETQYF
TRBV5-4	16	TRBJ2-1	few	.	TGTGCCAGCAGCCCGGGTAGCGGTAGCTCCTACAATGAGCAGTTCTTC	CASSPGSGSSYNEQFF
TRBV18	14	TRBJ1-1	.	.	TGTGCCAGCTCACCGGACTCTAAGCAGACTGAAGCTTTCTTT	CASSPDSKQTEAFF
TRBV7-2	15	TRBJ2-1	few	.	TGTGCCAGCAGCTTAGAGGGGGGGACCTACAATGAGCAGTTCTTC	CASSLEGGTYNEQFF
TRBV7-9	16	TRBJ2-5	.	TRBD2	TGTGCCAGCAGCTTAGCTGGAGCGGGAGTACAAGAGACCCAGTACTTC	CASSLAGAGVQETQYF
TRBV7-3	15	TRBJ2-3	few	TRBD2	TGTGCCAGCAGCCTAGCGGGAGGGGAAGTAGATACGCAGTATTTT	CASSLAGGEVDTQYF
TRBV5-1	13	TRBJ2-2	few	.	TGCGCCAGCAGCCCGGGTTTCACCGGGGAGCTGTTTTTT	CASSPGFTGELFF
TRBV7-2	15	TRBJ2-7	many	TRBD2	TGTGCCAGCAGCTATTTAGCGGGCTACCCTTACGAGCAGTACTTC	CASSYLAGYPYEQYF
TRBV7-2	14	TRBJ2-4	.	.	TGTGCCAGCAGCTTAGCGGTACCGGGAAACATTCAGTACTTC	CASSLAVPGNIQYF
TRBV5-4	12	TRBJ2-7	.	TRBD1	TGTGCCAGCAGTTTGACAGGGTCCGAGCAGTACTTC	CASSLTGSEQYF
TRBV7-3	14	TRBJ2-5	few	TRBD2	TGTGCCAGCAGTCCTAGCGGGGGGCGAGAGACCCAGTACTTC	CASSPSGGRETQYF
TRBV27	15	TRBJ2-5	.	TRBD2	TGTGCCACCAGTGCGAGCGGGAGCCTGTTAGAGACCCAGTACTTC	CATSASGSLLETQYF
TRBV5-1	13	TRBJ2-7	few	.	TGCGCCAGCAGCTTGGACAGAGCCTACGAGCAGTACTTC	CASSLDRAYEQYF
TRBV27	17	TRBJ2-1	few	TRBD2	TGTGCCAGCAGTCCATCCTTTGGAAGCGGGAGTAAAAATGAGCAGTTCTTC	CASSPSFGSGSKNEQFF
TRBV9	17	TRBJ2-5	many	TRBD1	TGTGCCAGCAGCGACCCTCCACAGGGGGCCACCCGGGAGACCCAGTACTTC	CASSDPPQGATRETQYF
TRBV6-5	14	TRBJ2-7	few	.	TGTGCCAGCAGTTACTCAGCACAGACGGGGGAGCAGTACTTC	CASSYSAQTGEQYF